This TCR beta chain comes out of a study of cytomegalovirus exposure and HLA in healthy donors. Findings and caveats of the study: TRBV6-2, TRBV6-3 and some other V segments were excluded as indistinguishable. Common viral pathogens seemed, in a later analysis, to connect with several of the most significant clusters.

Of note for this clone: Its antigen is as yet unknown.

This CDR3 region has 15 residues. Trimming took 3 bases from V and 3 from J; bases not matched to a gene: 4. The germline V gene encodes CDR1 KGHSH and CDR2 LQKENI. Primers for the PCR totalled 60 Vbeta and 13 Jbeta. Sequencing used immunoSEQ multiplex PCR; TCRdb keeps in-frame clones, though not all of them. Of roughly 100,000 clones listed, roughly four fifths were seen once; the top ten hold approximately 1.2%. The source material was PBMCs. The receptor's source is a man aged 40-50 years in good health and CMV-seronegative. The chain has TRBV18 and TRBJ1-4; TRBD1 matches at 7 bases. The CDR3 DNA reads TGTGCCAGCTCACCTTTGACAGGGCCTAATGAAAAACTGTTTTTT. It specifies CASSPLTGPNEKLFF.